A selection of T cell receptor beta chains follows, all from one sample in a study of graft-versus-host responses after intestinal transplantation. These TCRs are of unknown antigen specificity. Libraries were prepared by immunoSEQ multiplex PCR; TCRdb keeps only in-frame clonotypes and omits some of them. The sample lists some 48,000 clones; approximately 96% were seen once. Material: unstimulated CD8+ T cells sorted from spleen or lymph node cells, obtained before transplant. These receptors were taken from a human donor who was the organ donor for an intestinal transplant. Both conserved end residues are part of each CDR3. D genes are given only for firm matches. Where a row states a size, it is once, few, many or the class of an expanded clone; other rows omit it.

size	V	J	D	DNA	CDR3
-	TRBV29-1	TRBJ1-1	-	TGCAGCGTTGACGTCTCAGCCGGTAACACTGAAGCTTTCTTT	CSVDVSAGNTEAFF
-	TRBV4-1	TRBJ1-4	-	TGCGCCAGCAGCCAAGGACTTAATGAAAAACTGTTTTTT	CASSQGLNEKLFF
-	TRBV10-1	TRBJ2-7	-	TGCGCCAGCAGGGGCGTTGTCCTTCGGGAGCAGTACTTC	CASRGVVLREQYF
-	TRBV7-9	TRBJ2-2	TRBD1	TGTGCCAGCAGCCTGAAAACCTTATCGACAGGGTTTAGCGGGGAGCTGTTTTTT	CASSLKTLSTGFSGELFF
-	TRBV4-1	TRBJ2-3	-	TGCGCCAGCAGCCAAGCCCCAGGCCAAGATACAGATACGCAGTATTTT	CASSQAPGQDTDTQYF
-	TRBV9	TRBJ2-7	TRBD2	TGTGCCAGCAGCCCAGGGACTAGCGGGGAGCAAGAGCAGTACTTC	CASSPGTSGEQEQYF
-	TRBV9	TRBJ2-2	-	TGTGCCAGCAGCGTAGCGGACACCCACCGGAACACCGGGGAGCTGTTTTTT	CASSVADTHRNTGELFF
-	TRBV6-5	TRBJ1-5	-	TGTGCCAGCAGTTACCCGGGACAGCCCCAGCATTTT	CASSYPGQPQHF
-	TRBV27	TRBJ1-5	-	TGTGCCAGCAGTTTATTGGGCAATCAGCCCCAGCATTTT	CASSLLGNQPQHF
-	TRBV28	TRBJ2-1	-	TGTGCCAGCAGTTTTAGGGGGACGCGCTACAATGAGCAGTTCTTC	CASSFRGTRYNEQFF
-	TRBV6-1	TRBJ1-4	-	TGTGCCAGCAGCTCCGACTCTGGGTCGAATGAAAAACTGTTTTTT	CASSSDSGSNEKLFF
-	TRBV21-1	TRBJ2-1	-	TGTGCCAGCAGCAAAATCCCGCGGGGGGGCTGCAATGAGCAGTTCTTC	CASSKIPRGGCNEQFF
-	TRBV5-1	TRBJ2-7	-	TGCGCCAGCAGCTTTACGTCAGCCGGTTACTACGAGCAGTACTTC	CASSFTSAGYYEQYF
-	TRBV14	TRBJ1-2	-	TGTGCCAGCAGCCAACTACTGGGGAACTATGGCTACACCTTC	CASSQLLGNYGYTF
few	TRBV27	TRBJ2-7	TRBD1	TGTGCCAGCAGTCTCGGGACAGGGGGAGTCGAGCAGTACTTC	CASSLGTGGVEQYF